A single sample gave rise to the 20 T cell receptor beta chains below, sequenced in a study of shared clonotypes between healthy human individuals. CD45RO-negative, CCR7-selected cells formed the naive CD8 fraction, which excluded terminally differentiated effector memory CD45RA+ cells. Generated by immunoSEQ multiplex PCR, the TCRdb table keeps only in-frame clones and is missing some. The sample consists of about 2.2 million clones, around 93% of them appearing once. The specimen sequenced was naive CD8+ T cells from PBMCs. The receptors derive from a man between 18 and 29 years old in good health. Some clones in this sample may be carry-over from other donors' samples.

This clone was seen a single time. The CDR3 here is CASSPSHRGYEQYF. The CDR3 DNA reads TGCGCCAGCAGCCCCTCACACAGGGGCTACGAGCAGTACTTC. This chain connects TRBV4-3 to TRBJ2-7, with TRBD1 matching 7 bases. Trimming at V came to 4 bases and at J to 3 bases, leaving 6 bases not matched to a gene. The CDR3 is made up of 14 amino acids. Germline V lookup: CDR1 LGHNA, CDR2 YSLEER.

This chain links TRBV5-5 with TRBJ1-1; D remains unclear. From germline, CDR1 is SGHKS and CDR2 YYEKEE (reference sequence). CDR3 size: 14 residues. Deletions cut 0 bases from V and 4 bases from J, with 10 bases between. The CDR3 DNA sequence: TGTGCCAGCAGCTTGGGGCTACGGACCACTGAAGCTTTCTTT. Its translation is CASSLGLRTTEAFF.

This clone was counted a single time. CDR3 amino acids: CASSVGAGGSETQYF. CDR3 bases: TGTGCCAGCAGCGTAGGGGCGGGAGGGTCAGAGACCCAGTACTTC. The chain combines TRBV9 with TRBJ2-5; TRBD2 aligns across 9 bases. The CDR3 totals 15 residues. The germline gives CDR1 SGDLS, CDR2 YYNGEE. V shed 0 bases and J 4 bases; nucleotides not matched to a gene: 4.

The CDR3 bases are TGTGCCAGCAGTCGAGAATTACTAGCGGGCCTCGCGGGAGATACGCAGTATTTT. Its protein is CASSRELLAGLAGDTQYF. The gene calls are TRBV2 and TRBJ2-3, with TRBD2 identical over 9 bases. This CDR3 region has 18 residues. Trimming cost V 5 bases and J 5 bases; bases outside gene matches: 17. Germline V gives CDR1 SNHLY, CDR2 FYNNEI.

V usage is TRBV28 and J usage is TRBJ2-5; TRBD2 is a possible D gene (5 bases). This CDR3 is built from 14 residues. Between the trimmed V and J ends, which lost 6 bases and 3 bases, there was a span of 14 bases. Germline CDR1 and CDR2: MDHEN and SYDVKM. CDR3 amino acids: CASSYAGLEETQYF. For the CDR3, the DNA is TGTGCCAGCAGCTACGCCGGACTTGAAGAGACCCAGTACTTC. Supplemented by reference TRBV28 and TRBJ2-5, the full variable domain reads DVKVTQSSRYLVKRTGEKVFLECVQDMDHENMFWYRQDPGLGLRLIYFSYDVKMKEKGDIPEGYSVSREKKERFSLILESASTNQTSMYLCASSYAGLEETQYFGPGTRLLVL.

This chain connects TRBV7-9 to TRBJ2-3; D is possibly TRBD2 (5 bases). The CDR3 is 17 amino acids. Germline V gene sequence: CDR1 SEHNR, CDR2 FQNEAQ (reference sequence). V was shortened by 5 bases and J by 2 bases, with 20 bases between the two germline ends. Here the CDR3 reads CASSRAHGLRDTDTQYF. CDR3 sequence (DNA): TGTGCCAGCAGCCGCGCCCATGGCCTACGGGACACAGATACGCAGTATTTT.

About this clone itself: Additional DNA sequences in this sample encode the identical CDR3. The chain carries TRBV28 and TRBJ1-3; D unresolved. The CDR3 is made up of 14 amino acids. With 3 bases removed from V and 1 base from J, the gap between germline ends came to 7 bases. Germline V gene lookup returns CDR1 MDHEN and CDR2 SYDVKM. The CDR3 protein is CASSFFRSGNTIYF. The CDR3 nucleotides are TGTGCCAGCAGTTTTTTCCGTTCTGGAAACACCATATATTTT.

This clone was seen a single time. This sample includes further DNA sequences coding for the same CDR3. The rearrangement uses TRBV5-6 and TRBJ2-1; D is ambiguous. Trimming stripped 2 bases from V and 1 base from J, with 4 bases between. Germline V gene data show CDR1 as SGHDT and CDR2 as YYEEEE. The CDR3 covers 13 residues. CDR3: CASSLGSYNEQFF. CDR3 bases: TGTGCCAGCAGCTTAGGGTCCTACAATGAGCAGTTCTTC. The full variable domain, its missing parts supplied by reference TRBV5-6 and TRBJ2-1, is DAGVTQSPTHLIKTRGQQVTLRCSPKSGHDTVSWYQQALGQGPQFIFQYYEEEERQRGNFPDRFSGHQFPNYSSELNVNALLLGDSALYLCASSLGSYNEQFFGPGTRLTVL.

This chain joins TRBV2 and TRBJ1-1; tentatively, D is TRBD1 (5 bases). V lost 2 bases and J 3 bases, leaving 16 bases between the germline ends. This CDR3 region has 16 residues. Germline V gene sequence: CDR1 SNHLY, CDR2 FYNNEI. The CDR3: CASSEWQGGRDTEAFF. CDR3 in DNA: TGTGCCAGCAGTGAATGGCAGGGTGGTAGGGACACTGAAGCTTTCTTT.

The chain recombines TRBV7-6 with TRBJ2-5, with TRBD1 matching over 8 bases. The CDR3 runs 15 residues. V lost 7 bases to trimming and J lost 4 bases; unmatched junction nucleotides: 11. CDR1 is SGHVS and CDR2 is FNYEAQ in the germline V gene. DNA of the CDR3: TGTGCCAGCACCCCGGACAGGGTTTCCCCAGAGACCCAGTACTTC. Translating it yields CASTPDRVSPETQYF.

This chain joins TRBV10-1 and TRBJ2-2; no clear D gene. The germline V gene has CDR1 WNHNN and CDR2 SYGVQD (reference sequence). Trimming removed 2 bases at V and 4 bases at J, with 8 bases between. CDR3 length: 14 residues. CDR3 in amino acids: CASSEKSGTGELFF. CDR3 DNA sequence: TGCGCCAGCAGTGAGAAGTCGGGCACCGGGGAGCTGTTTTTT.

The chain links TRBV29-1 to TRBJ2-7; 10 bases match TRBD2. In germline, CDR1 is SQVTM, CDR2 ANQGSEA. The CDR3 sequence is 16 residues long. V shed 1 base, J shed 3 bases, and the junction held 9 bases outside the gene matches. The CDR3: CSVEVPGLAEGYEQYF. The CDR3 DNA reads as TGCAGCGTTGAAGTCCCCGGACTAGCGGAAGGCTACGAGCAGTACTTC.

The chain carries TRBV27 and TRBJ1-5; D may be TRBD1 (5 bases). Germline V CDR1 and CDR2: MNHEY, SMNVEV (reference sequence). The CDR3 is 18 amino acids. V lost 7 bases and J 10 bases, leaving 32 bases between the germline ends. The CDR3 sequence: CASNPTSHSGTSVGPQHF. Written as DNA, the CDR3 is TGTGCCAGCAACCCGACGTCTCATTCAGGGACCTCGGTGGGCCCCCAGCATTTT.

The DNA of the CDR3 is TGTGCCAGCAGACTAGCGGGAGTAGCAGATACGCAGTATTTT. The encoded protein is CASRLAGVADTQYF. This sequence joins TRBV27 and TRBJ2-3; 11 bases match TRBD2. CDR1 and CDR2 from the germline V gene are MNHEY and SMNVEV (reference sequence). The J segment lost 4 bases and the V segment lost 6 bases, leaving 3 bases of the junction unmatched. This CDR3 is built from 14 residues.

The rearrangement uses TRBV27 and TRBJ1-1; 7 nucleotides align to TRBD1. With 5 bases clipped from V and 0 bases from J, the junction kept 6 bases outside the gene matches. In germline, CDR1 is MNHEY, CDR2 SMNVEV (reference sequence). CDR3 length: 15 amino acids. CDR3 nucleotides: TGTGCCAGCAGTACTCGACAGGGCTTGAACACTGAAGCTTTCTTT. It encodes CASSTRQGLNTEAFF.

Remarks on this clone: The sample carries other DNA sequences with the same CDR3. V and J are TRBV9 and TRBJ2-7, with TRBD2 matching 13 bases. Per the germline V gene, CDR1 is SGDLS and CDR2 is YYNGEE. This CDR3 is built from 15 residues. J lost 4 bases, V lost 2 bases, and 3 bases had no gene match. This CDR3 reads CASSVGTSGMYEQYF. In DNA, the CDR3 is TGTGCCAGCAGCGTCGGGACTAGCGGGATGTACGAGCAGTACTTC.

V usage is TRBV27 and J usage is TRBJ1-4; D unresolved. The CDR3 sequence is 14 residues long. The V end was cut by 6 bases, the J end by 8 bases, with 16 bases between. Germline V gene lookup returns CDR1 MNHEY and CDR2 SMNVEV (reference sequence). DNA for the CDR3: TGTGCCAGCAGGAAAGGGATATCCGGGGAAAAACTGTTTTTT. It translates to CASRKGISGEKLFF.

The chain recombines TRBV28 with TRBJ2-7; D possibly uses TRBD1 or TRBD2 (6 bases each). Germline V gene sequence: CDR1 MDHEN, CDR2 SYDVKM. Trimming left V 2 bases short and J 2 bases short, with 13 bases between. The CDR3 contains 15 residues. This chain's CDR3 is CASSLGGTFAYEQYF. CDR3 DNA sequence: TGTGCCAGCAGTTTAGGCGGGACATTTGCCTACGAGCAGTACTTC.

The rearrangement uses TRBV28 and TRBJ1-5; perhaps TRBD1 as D (6 bases). The CDR3 spans 14 residues. Germline-derived CDR1 and CDR2 are MDHEN and SYDVKM. Trimming left V 2 bases short and J 4 bases short, with 9 bases between. The CDR3 sequence is CASSLGQPNQPQHF. The CDR3 DNA reads TGTGCCAGCAGTTTAGGACAGCCTAATCAGCCCCAGCATTTT.

The chain recombines TRBV5-1 with TRBJ1-2; 7 nucleotides match TRBD1. V was pared by 9 bases and J by 4 bases, with 18 bases of the junction left unmatched. This CDR3 region has 16 residues. From germline, CDR1 is SGHRS and CDR2 YFSETQ. CDR3 region: CANLGVGRQGSYGYTF. Here the CDR3 DNA reads TGCGCCAACCTAGGAGTGGGACGACAGGGCTCCTATGGCTACACCTTC.